The 26 T cell receptor beta chains given below trace back to one sample, sequenced in a study of shared clonotypes between healthy human individuals. Measured with immunoSEQ multiplex PCR; TCRdb has only the in-frame clones, and not every one. The table has some 2 million clones, less than 95% seen once. Naive CD8 cells comprised CD45RO-negative, CCR7-positively selected cells, excluding terminally differentiated effector memory CD45RA+ cells. Sequencing input: naive CD8+ T cells sorted from blood. These receptors were collected from a man aged 18 to 30 in good health.

The chain links TRBV6-1 to TRBJ2-7; 11 bases are a match to TRBD2. Looked up from germline, CDR1 is MNHNS and CDR2 is SASEGT. This CDR3 has 13 residues. Unmatched junction bases numbered 3, after V lost 8 bases and J lost 3 bases. The DNA for the CDR3 is TGTGCCAGCTCAGGGACTAGCGGCTACGAGCAGTACTTC. This gives the protein CASSGTSGYEQYF.

The chain joins TRBV6-6 to TRBJ1-1; possibly TRBD1 for D (5 bases). V lost 6 bases and J lost 1, with 15 bases in between. CDR1 MNHNY and CDR2 SVGAGI come from the germline V gene (reference sequence). This CDR3 contains 15 residues. CDR3 sequence (DNA): TGTGCCAGCAGCCATTCGGGGACGGCGAACACTGAAGCTTTCTTT. Its translation: CASSHSGTANTEAFF.

As to this clone: Other DNA sequences in the same sample also yield this CDR3. The V call is TRBV5-1, the J call TRBJ2-7; unclear D gene. Trimming cost V 0 bases and J 0 bases, with 7 bases left between them. CDR3 length equals 14 residues. Germline CDR1 reads SGHRS; CDR2 reads YFSETQ. The CDR3 bases are TGCGCCAGCAGCTTGGACAGACGCTCCTACGAGCAGTACTTC. It is translated as CASSLDRRSYEQYF.

This clone appeared once. The chain couples TRBV9 to TRBJ2-1; the D gene is possibly TRBD2 (5 bases). Germline-derived CDR1 and CDR2 are SGDLS and YYNGEE. With 4 bases removed from V and 2 bases from J, the gap between germline ends came to 13 bases. The CDR3 totals 15 residues. CDR3 loop: CASSPGLGAYNEQFF. CDR3 nucleotides: TGTGCCAGCAGCCCCGGTCTGGGAGCCTACAATGAGCAGTTCTTC.

The chain recombines TRBV5-1 with TRBJ2-7; D call uncertain. Germline CDR1 SGHRS, CDR2 YFSETQ. There are 15 residues in the CDR3. V was shortened by 2 bases and J by 0 bases, with 12 bases between the two germline ends. As DNA, the CDR3 is TGCGCCAGCAGCTTAACAAACGACGGCTCCTACGAGCAGTACTTC. Protein sequence: CASSLTNDGSYEQYF.

The V and J genes are TRBV5-1 and TRBJ2-2, with D perhaps matching TRBD2 (7 bases). Germline-derived CDR1 and CDR2 are SGHRS and YFSETQ. V lost 4 bases and J lost 3, with 19 bases in between. This CDR3 is 17 amino acids long. CDR3 sequence reads: CASSLSLAGAYTGELFF. The CDR3 bases are TGCGCCAGCAGCCTGAGTCTTGCGGGGGCTTACACCGGGGAGCTGTTTTTT.

This chain joins TRBV5-1 and TRBJ1-1; 8 bases agree with TRBD1. The CDR3 runs 15 residues. Per the germline V gene, CDR1 is SGHRS and CDR2 is YFSETQ. The V gene end was trimmed by 1 base and the J gene end by 4 bases; junction bases not matched to a gene: 6. The CDR3 loop reads CASSLNRGGITEAFF. CDR3 DNA sequence: TGCGCCAGCAGCTTGAACAGGGGGGGCATCACTGAAGCTTTCTTT.

The V and J genes are TRBV28 and TRBJ2-1; 10 nucleotides match TRBD1. Germline trimming cut 4 bases from V and 9 bases from J; bases unmatched to any gene: 6. The CDR3 totals 14 residues. Germline V gives CDR1 MDHEN, CDR2 SYDVKM. CDR3 loop: CASSSGTGVGEQFF. Here the CDR3 DNA reads TGTGCCAGCAGTTCGGGGACAGGGGTTGGTGAGCAGTTCTTC.

The chain links TRBV29-1 to TRBJ2-2; TRBD1 agrees at 8 bases. Trimming at V came to 6 bases and at J to 9 bases, leaving 21 bases not matched to a gene. The CDR3 extends over 17 amino acids. Germline V lookup: CDR1 SQVTM, CDR2 ANQGSEA. CDR3 DNA: TGCAGCGTGAGAGAACCGGACAGGGTAGGGGGTCGGAGGGAGCTGTTTTTT. Its translation: CSVREPDRVGGRRELFF.

This clone has only one observation. The chain uses TRBV5-1 and TRBJ2-3; TRBD1 might be the D (6 bases). CDR1 and CDR2 from the germline V gene are SGHRS and YFSETQ. V lost 4 bases and J lost 3, with 12 bases in between. The CDR3 sequence is 14 residues long. The CDR3 sequence is CASSRNRETDTQYF. The DNA of the CDR3 is TGCGCCAGCAGCAGAAACAGGGAAACAGATACGCAGTATTTT.

The rearrangement joins TRBV2 to TRBJ2-1; TRBD1 agrees at 8 bases. Germline values: CDR1 SNHLY, CDR2 FYNNEI. The CDR3 length is 17 residues. Trimming removed 6 bases from V and 4 bases from J; junction bases left unmatched: 14. The CDR3 bases are TGTGCCAGCAGGGCGGCCCTCGCAGGGGGCACTTACAATGAGCAGTTCTTC. This sequence encodes CASRAALAGGTYNEQFF.

This clone was seen just once. This chain joins TRBV5-1 and TRBJ1-1; D call uncertain. V gave up 1 base and J gave up 0 bases, with 13 bases separating them. Germline values: CDR1 SGHRS, CDR2 YFSETQ. The CDR3 loop spans 16 amino acids. CDR3 DNA sequence: TGCGCCAGCAGCTTGAGGATCGGACGGCTGAACACTGAAGCTTTCTTT. This sequence encodes CASSLRIGRLNTEAFF.

The chain links TRBV27 to TRBJ1-2, with 12 bases lining up with TRBD1. V lost 2 bases to trimming and J lost 3 bases; unmatched junction nucleotides: 10. The CDR3 contains 18 residues. From germline, CDR1 is MNHEY and CDR2 SMNVEV (reference sequence). CDR3 bases: TGTGCCAGCAGTTTAGCCCCGGGACAGGGGGCGAAGGACTATGGCTACACCTTC. Its translation is CASSLAPGQGAKDYGYTF.

A note on this clone: The identical CDR3 is also encoded by other nucleotide sequences in the sample. V is TRBV6-5 and J is TRBJ2-7; TRBD2 aligns across 7 bases. The CDR3 sequence is 16 residues long. The germline V gene encodes CDR1 MNHEY and CDR2 SVGAGI. The V gene end was trimmed by 3 bases and the J gene end by 0 bases; junction bases not matched to a gene: 8. The CDR3 nucleotides are TGTGCCAGCAGTTATTCGACGGGAGGTCGCTCCTACGAGCAGTACTTC. It encodes CASSYSTGGRSYEQYF.

Notes on this clone: The sample carries other DNA sequences with the same CDR3. V and J are TRBV27 and TRBJ2-2, with D perhaps matching TRBD2 (5 bases). The CDR3 contains 16 residues. V gave up 3 bases and J gave up 0 bases, with 11 bases separating them. Germline CDR1 is MNHEY and CDR2 is SMNVEV (reference sequence). CDR3 nucleotides: TGTGCCAGCAGTTTCCTCGGGGTCTCGAACACCGGGGAGCTGTTTTTT. It yields the protein CASSFLGVSNTGELFF.

The chain uses TRBV5-4 and TRBJ2-7, with 11 positions matching TRBD2. The CDR3 length is 15 residues. The trim removed 2 bases at V and 2 bases at J, leaving 3 bases unmatched. The germline V gene encodes CDR1 SGHNT and CDR2 YYREEE (reference sequence). The chain's CDR3 is CASSFGLAGPYEQYF. The CDR3 DNA follows: TGTGCCAGCAGCTTTGGACTAGCGGGTCCCTACGAGCAGTACTTC. The variable domain in full, with the rest retrieved from reference TRBV5-4 and TRBJ2-7, is ETGVTQSPTHLIKTRGQQVTLRCSSQSGHNTVSWYQQALGQGPQFIFQYYREEENGRGNFPPRFSGLQFPNYSSELNVNALELDDSALYLCASSFGLAGPYEQYFGPGTRLTVT.

As to this clone: A clone one base away is much larger, so this may be a read error. Other DNA sequences in the same sample also yield this CDR3. V usage is TRBV7-9 and J usage is TRBJ2-3, with D unclear. V lost 1 base and J lost 5, with 4 bases in between. The germline V gene has CDR1 SEHNR and CDR2 FQNEAQ (reference sequence). The CDR3 consists of 12 residues. The CDR3: CASSLGIDTQYF. For the CDR3, the DNA is TGTGCCAGCAGCTTAGGCATAGATACGCAGTATTTT.

V and J are TRBV6-5 and TRBJ2-3; D may be TRBD1 (6 bases). This CDR3 region has 15 residues. V was shortened by 5 bases and J by 0 bases, with 12 bases between the two germline ends. Germline V CDR1 and CDR2: MNHEY, SVGAGI. The CDR3 sequence: CASSLQGSSTDTQYF. CDR3 in DNA: TGTGCCAGCAGTCTACAGGGATCTAGCACAGATACGCAGTATTTT.

The CDR3 coding sequence is TGTGCCAGTGCCCTAGCGGTGGACTACAATGAGCAGTTCTTC. Translating it yields CASALAVDYNEQFF. The V call is TRBV19, the J call TRBJ2-1; TRBD2 matches 7 bases. With V trimmed by 8 bases and J by 3 bases, 7 bases remained unmatched. This CDR3 has 14 residues. Germline CDR1 LNHDA, CDR2 SQIVND (reference sequence).

The chain employs TRBV29-1 and TRBJ1-4; TRBD1 is a possible D gene (5 bases). This CDR3 contains 13 residues. With 4 bases removed from V and 8 bases from J, the gap between germline ends came to 14 bases. Germline V gene lookup returns CDR1 SQVTM and CDR2 ANQGSEA. CDR3 in DNA: TGCAGCGTTGGGGCGACAGATGGAGAAAAACTGTTTTTT. Translating it yields CSVGATDGEKLFF.

As regards this clone: The same CDR3 can be traced to other DNA sequences in this sample. V is TRBV9 and J is TRBJ2-7, with 11 bases lining up with TRBD1. The ends lost 3 bases at V and 2 bases at J; junction bases unmatched: 4. The V gene's germline CDR1 is SGDLS and CDR2 YYNGEE. This CDR3 region has 15 residues. The CDR3 bases are TGTGCCAGCAGCGCCGGACAGGGGGCACCCTACGAGCAGTACTTC. As protein: CASSAGQGAPYEQYF.

The V gene is TRBV7-9, the J gene TRBJ1-3; D might be TRBD1 (5 bases). V lost 2 bases, J lost 8 bases, and 10 bases lay in between. This CDR3 contains 13 residues. Germline values: CDR1 SEHNR, CDR2 FQNEAQ (reference sequence). CDR3 nucleotides: TGTGCCAGCAGCTTATCAGGGCTGGACACCATATATTTT. It yields the protein CASSLSGLDTIYF.

This clone was recorded only once. The rearrangement joins TRBV4-2 to TRBJ2-1; TRBD2 aligns across 10 bases. CDR3 size: 17 residues. CDR1 is LGHNA, CDR2 YNFKEQ, per germline. Trimming removed 6 bases from V and 6 bases from J; junction bases left unmatched: 14. CDR3: CASSLTSGLALSNEQFF. DNA for the CDR3: TGTGCCAGCAGTCTTACATCGGGACTAGCGTTATCCAATGAGCAGTTCTTC.

This chain links TRBV6-5 with TRBJ2-5, with 7 bases matching TRBD2. The CDR3 has 14 residues. The V and J ends lost 5 bases and 5 bases, in that order; junction bases with no gene match: 8. Germline V lookup: CDR1 MNHEY, CDR2 SVGAGI. The CDR3 is CASSHTSEEETQYF. CDR3 coding DNA: TGTGCCAGCAGTCATACTAGCGAGGAGGAGACCCAGTACTTC.

This clone is a singleton in its sample. The V gene is TRBV9, the J gene TRBJ2-1, with D possibly matching TRBD1 (7 bases). The ends were cut back, 4 bases at V and 4 bases at J, with 21 bases in the middle. The germline CDR1 and CDR2 sequences are SGDLS and YYNGEE. This CDR3 has 17 amino acids. This chain's CDR3 is CASSPSLEGTEYNEQFF. DNA of the CDR3: TGTGCCAGCAGCCCCTCCTTGGAGGGGACAGAGTACAATGAGCAGTTCTTC.

This clone came up a few times. The chain couples TRBV19 to TRBJ1-2; TRBD1 is a possible D gene (5 bases). CDR3 length: 13 residues. Germline V gene lookup returns CDR1 LNHDA and CDR2 SQIVND (reference sequence). Trimming left V 10 bases short and J 4 bases short, with 16 bases between. CDR3 bases: TGTGCCACCGGACCAGGGATTGGCTATGGCTACACCTTC. Translated: CATGPGIGYGYTF.